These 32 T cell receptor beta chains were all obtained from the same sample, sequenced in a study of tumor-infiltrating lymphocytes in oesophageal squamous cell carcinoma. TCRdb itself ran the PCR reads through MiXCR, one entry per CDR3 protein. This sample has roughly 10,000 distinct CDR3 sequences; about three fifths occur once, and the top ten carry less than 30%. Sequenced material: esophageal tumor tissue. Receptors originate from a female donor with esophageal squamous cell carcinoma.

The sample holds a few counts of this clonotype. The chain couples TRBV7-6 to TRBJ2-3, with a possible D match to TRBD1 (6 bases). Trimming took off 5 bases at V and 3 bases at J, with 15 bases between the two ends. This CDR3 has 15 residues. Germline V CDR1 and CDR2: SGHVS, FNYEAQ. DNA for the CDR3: TGTGCCAGCAGCCCAGAGGGGGATTTGACAGATACGCAGTATTTT. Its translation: CASSPEGDLTDTQYF.

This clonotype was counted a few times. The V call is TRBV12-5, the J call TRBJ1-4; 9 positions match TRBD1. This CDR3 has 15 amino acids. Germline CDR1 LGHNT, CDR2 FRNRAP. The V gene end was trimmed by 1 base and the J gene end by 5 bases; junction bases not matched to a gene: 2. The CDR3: CASGLGTGENEKLFF. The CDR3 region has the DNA TGTGCTAGTGGTTTGGGGACAGGGGAAAATGAAAAACTGTTTTTT. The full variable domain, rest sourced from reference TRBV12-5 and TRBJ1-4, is DARVTQTPRHKVTEMGQEVTMRCQPILGHNTVFWYRQTMMQGLELLAYFRNRAPLDDSGMPKDRFSAEMPDATLATLKIQPSEPRDSAVYFCASGLGTGENEKLFFGSGTQLSVL.

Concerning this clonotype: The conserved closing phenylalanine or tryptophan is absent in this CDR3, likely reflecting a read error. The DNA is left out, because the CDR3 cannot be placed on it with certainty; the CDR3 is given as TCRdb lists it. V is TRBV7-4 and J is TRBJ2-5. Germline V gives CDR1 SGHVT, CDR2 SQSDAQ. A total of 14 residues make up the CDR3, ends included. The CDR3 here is CASSLSGDGYTFGS.

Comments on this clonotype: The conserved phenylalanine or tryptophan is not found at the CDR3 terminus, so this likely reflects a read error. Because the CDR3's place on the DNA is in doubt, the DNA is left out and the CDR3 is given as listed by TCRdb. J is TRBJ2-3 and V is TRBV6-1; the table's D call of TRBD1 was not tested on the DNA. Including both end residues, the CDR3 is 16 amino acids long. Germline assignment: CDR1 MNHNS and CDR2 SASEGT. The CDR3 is CASSDSQGAGGYTFGS.

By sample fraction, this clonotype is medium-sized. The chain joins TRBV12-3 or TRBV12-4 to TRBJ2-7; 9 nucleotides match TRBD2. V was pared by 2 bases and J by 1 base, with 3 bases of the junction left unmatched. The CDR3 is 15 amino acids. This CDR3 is CASSLKRGASYEQYF. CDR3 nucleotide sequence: TGTGCCAGCAGTTTAAAGCGGGGGGCTTCCTACGAGCAGTACTTC.

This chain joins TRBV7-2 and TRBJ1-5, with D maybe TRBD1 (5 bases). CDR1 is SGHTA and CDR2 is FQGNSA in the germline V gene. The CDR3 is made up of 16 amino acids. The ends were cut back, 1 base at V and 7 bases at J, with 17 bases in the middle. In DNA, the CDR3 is TGTGCCAGCAGCTTAGTAGCGGCAGGGACGGGACAGCCCCAGCATTTT. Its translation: CASSLVAAGTGQPQHF. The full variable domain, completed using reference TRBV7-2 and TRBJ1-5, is GAGVSQSPSNKVTEKGKDVELRCDPISGHTALYWYRQSLGQGLEFLIYFQGNSAPDKSGLPSDRFSAERTGGSVSTLTIQRTQQEDSAVYLCASSLVAAGTGQPQHFGDGTRLSIL.

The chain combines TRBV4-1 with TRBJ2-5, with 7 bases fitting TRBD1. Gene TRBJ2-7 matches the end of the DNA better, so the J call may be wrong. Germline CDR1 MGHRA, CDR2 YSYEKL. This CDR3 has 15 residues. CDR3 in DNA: TGCGCCAGCAGCCAAGTCCAACAGGGGATCTACGAGCAGTACTTC. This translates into CASSQVQQGIYEQYF.

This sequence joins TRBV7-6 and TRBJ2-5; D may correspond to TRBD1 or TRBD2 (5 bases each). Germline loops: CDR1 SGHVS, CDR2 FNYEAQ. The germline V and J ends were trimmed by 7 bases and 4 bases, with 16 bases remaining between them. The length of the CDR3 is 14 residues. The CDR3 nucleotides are TGTGCCAGCACTGAGGGCAGGGTAGGAGAGACCCAGTACTTC. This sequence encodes CASTEGRVGETQYF.

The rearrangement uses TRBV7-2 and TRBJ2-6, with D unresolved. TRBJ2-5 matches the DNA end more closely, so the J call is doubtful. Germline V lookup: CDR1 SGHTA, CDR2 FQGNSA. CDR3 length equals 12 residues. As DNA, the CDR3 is TGTGCCAGCAGCTCGGCCCTAGAGACCCAGTACTTC. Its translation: CASSSALETQYF.

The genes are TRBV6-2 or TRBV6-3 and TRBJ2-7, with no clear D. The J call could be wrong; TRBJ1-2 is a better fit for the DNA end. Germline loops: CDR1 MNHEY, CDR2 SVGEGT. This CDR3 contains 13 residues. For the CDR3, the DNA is TGTGCCAGCAGTGGTTCGGTCGCTTCAGGCTACACCTTC. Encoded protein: CASSGSVASGYTF.

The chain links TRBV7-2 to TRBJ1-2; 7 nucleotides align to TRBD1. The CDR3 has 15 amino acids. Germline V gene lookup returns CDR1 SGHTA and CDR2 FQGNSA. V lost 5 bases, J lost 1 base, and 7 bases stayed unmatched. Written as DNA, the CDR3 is TGTGCCAGCAGCCCCCTAACAGGGGTTAACTATGGCTACACCTTC. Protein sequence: CASSPLTGVNYGYTF.

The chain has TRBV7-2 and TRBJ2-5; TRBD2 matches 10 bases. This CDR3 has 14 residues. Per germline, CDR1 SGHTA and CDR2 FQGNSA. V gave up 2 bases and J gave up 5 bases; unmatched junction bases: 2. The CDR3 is CASSLTSGEETQYF. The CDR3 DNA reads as TGTGCCAGCAGCTTAACTAGCGGGGAGGAGACCCAGTACTTC.

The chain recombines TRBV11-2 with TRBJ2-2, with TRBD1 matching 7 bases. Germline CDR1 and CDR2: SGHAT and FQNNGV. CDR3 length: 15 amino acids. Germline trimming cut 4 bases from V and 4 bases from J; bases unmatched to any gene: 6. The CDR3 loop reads CASSSRQGGTGELFF. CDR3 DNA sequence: TGTGCCAGCAGCTCTCGACAGGGCGGCACCGGGGAGCTGTTTTTT.

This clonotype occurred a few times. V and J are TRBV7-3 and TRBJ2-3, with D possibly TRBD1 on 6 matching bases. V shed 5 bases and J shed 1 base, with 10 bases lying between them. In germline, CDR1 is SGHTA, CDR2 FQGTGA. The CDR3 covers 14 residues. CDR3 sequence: CASSKEGGTDTQYF. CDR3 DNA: TGTGCCAGCAGCAAAGAGGGGGGCACAGATACGCAGTATTTT.

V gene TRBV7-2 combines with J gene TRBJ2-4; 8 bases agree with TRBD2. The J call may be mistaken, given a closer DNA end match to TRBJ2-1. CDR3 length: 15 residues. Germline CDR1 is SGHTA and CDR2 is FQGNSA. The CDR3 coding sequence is TGTGCCAGCAGCTTCTTTAGCGGGACCTACAATGAGCAGTTCTTC. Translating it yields CASSFFSGTYNEQFF.

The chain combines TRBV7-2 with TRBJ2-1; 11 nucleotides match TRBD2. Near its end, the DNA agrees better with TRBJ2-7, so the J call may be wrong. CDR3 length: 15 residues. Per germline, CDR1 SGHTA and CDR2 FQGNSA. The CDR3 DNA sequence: TGTGCCAGCAGCTATACTAGCGGGAGCTCCTACGAGCAGTACTTC. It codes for CASSYTSGSSYEQYF.

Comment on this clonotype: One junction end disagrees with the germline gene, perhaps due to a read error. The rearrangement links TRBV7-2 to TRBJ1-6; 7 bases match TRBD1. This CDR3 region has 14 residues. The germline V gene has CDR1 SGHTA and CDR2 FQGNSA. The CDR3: CASSFRDRGNEQYF. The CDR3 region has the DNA TGTGCCAGCAGCTTCCGGGACAGAGGCAACGAGCAGTACTTT. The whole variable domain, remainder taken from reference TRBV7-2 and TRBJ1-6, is GAGVSQSPSNKVTEKGKDVELRCDPISGHTALYWYRQSLGQGLEFLIYFQGNSAPDKSGLPSDRFSAERTGGSVSTLTIQRTQQEDSAVYLCASSFRDRGNEQYFGNGTRLTVT.

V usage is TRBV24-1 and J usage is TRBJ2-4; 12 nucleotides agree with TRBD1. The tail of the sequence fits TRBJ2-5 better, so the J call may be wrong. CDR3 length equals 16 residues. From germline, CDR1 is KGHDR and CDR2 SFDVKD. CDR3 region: CATSSGQGARRETQYF. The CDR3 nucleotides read TGTGCCACCAGCTCGGGACAGGGGGCCCGGCGGGAGACCCAGTACTTC.

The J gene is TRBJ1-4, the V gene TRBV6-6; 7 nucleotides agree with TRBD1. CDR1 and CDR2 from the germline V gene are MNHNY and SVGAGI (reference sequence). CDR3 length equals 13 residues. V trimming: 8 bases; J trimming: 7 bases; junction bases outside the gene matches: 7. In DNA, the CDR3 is TGTGCCAGCGGGCCAGGGGGGAGTGAAAAACTGTTTTTT. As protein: CASGPGGSEKLFF.

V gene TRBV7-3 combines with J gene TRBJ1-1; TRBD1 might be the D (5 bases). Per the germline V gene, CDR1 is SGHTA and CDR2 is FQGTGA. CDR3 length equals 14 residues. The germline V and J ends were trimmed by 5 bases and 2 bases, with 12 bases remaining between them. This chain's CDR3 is CASSPGRGNTEAFF. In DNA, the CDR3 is TGTGCCAGCAGCCCAGGGAGGGGAAACACTGAAGCTTTCTTT.

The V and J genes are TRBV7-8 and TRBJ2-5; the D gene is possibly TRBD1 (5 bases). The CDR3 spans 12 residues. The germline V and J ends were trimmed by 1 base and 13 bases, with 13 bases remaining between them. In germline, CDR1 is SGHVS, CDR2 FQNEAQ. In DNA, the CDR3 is TGTGCCAGCAGCTTAGTTTGGGGCTATTCGTACTTC. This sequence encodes CASSLVWGYSYF.

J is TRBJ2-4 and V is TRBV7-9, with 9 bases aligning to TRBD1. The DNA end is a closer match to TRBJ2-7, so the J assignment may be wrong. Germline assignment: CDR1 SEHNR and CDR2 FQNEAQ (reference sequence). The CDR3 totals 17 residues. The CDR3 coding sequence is TGTGCCAGCAGCTTAATGTCGGGACAGGGACCAGCCTACGAGCAGTACTTC. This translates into CASSLMSGQGPAYEQYF.

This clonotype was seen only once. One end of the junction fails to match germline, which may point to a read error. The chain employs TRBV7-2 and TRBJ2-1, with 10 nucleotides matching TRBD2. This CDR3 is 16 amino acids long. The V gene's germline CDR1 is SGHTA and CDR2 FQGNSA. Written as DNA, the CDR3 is TGTGCCAGCAGCCACCCCGGACTAGCGGTCTACAATGAGCAGTGCTTC. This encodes CASSHPGLAVYNEQCF.

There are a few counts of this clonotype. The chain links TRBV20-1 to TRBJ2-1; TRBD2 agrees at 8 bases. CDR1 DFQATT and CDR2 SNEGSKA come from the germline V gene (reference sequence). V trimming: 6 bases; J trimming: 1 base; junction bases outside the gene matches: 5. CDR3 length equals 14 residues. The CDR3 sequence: CSALSGKSYNEQFF. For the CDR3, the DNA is TGCAGTGCCCTTAGCGGGAAGTCCTACAATGAGCAGTTCTTC.

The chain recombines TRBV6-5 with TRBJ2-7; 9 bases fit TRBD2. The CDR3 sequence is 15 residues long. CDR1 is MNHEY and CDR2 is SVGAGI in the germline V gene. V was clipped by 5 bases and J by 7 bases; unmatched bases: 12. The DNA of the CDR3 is TGTGCCAGCAGTGAATTGGGACTAGCCTACAATGAGCAGTACTTC. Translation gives CASSELGLAYNEQYF.

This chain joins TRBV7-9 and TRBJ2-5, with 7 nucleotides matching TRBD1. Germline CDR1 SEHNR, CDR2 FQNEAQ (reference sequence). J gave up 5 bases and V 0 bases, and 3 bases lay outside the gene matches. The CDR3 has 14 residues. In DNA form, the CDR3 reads TGTGCCAGCAGCTTAGCCGGGACAGACGAGACCCAGTACTTC. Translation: CASSLAGTDETQYF.

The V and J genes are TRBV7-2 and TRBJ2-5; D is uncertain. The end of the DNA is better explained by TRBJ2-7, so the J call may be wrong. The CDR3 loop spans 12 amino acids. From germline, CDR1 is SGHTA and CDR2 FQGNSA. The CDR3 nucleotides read TGTGCCAGCAGCCAGATCGCCTACGAGCAGTACTTC. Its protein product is CASSQIAYEQYF.

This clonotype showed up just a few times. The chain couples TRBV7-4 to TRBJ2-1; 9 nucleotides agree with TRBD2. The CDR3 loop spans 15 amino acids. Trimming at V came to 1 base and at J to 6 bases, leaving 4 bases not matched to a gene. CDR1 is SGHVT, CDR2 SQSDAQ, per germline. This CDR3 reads CASSLGWREGNEQFF. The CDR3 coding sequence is TGTGCCAGCAGCTTAGGGTGGCGGGAGGGCAATGAGCAGTTCTTC.

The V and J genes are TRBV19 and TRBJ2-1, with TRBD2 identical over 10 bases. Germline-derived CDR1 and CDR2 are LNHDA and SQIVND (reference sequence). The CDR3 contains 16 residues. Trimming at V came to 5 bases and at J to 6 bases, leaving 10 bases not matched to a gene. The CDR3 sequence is CASSSPGLALSNEQFF. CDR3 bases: TGTGCCAGTAGTTCTCCGGGACTAGCGTTATCCAATGAGCAGTTCTTC.

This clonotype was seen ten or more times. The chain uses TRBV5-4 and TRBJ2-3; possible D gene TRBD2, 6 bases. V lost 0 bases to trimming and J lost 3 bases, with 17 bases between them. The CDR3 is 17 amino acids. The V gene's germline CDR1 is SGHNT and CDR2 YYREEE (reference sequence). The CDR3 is CASSLDSGFTGTDTQYF. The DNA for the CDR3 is TGTGCCAGCAGCTTGGATAGCGGTTTCACGGGGACAGATACGCAGTATTTT.

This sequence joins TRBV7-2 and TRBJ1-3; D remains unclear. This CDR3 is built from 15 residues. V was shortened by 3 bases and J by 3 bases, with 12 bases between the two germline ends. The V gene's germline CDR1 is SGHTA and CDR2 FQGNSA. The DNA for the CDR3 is TGTGCCAGCAGCTTCTTCGGCGCGGTTGGAAACACCATATATTTT. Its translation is CASSFFGAVGNTIYF.

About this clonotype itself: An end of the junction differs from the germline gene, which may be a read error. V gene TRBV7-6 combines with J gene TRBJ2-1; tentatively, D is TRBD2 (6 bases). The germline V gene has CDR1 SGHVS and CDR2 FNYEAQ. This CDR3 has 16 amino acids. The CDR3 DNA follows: TGTGCTAGCAGCTTAGAATCGGGGGAGCCCTACAATGAGCAGTTCTTC. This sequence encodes CASSLESGEPYNEQFF.